Reported below is one T cell receptor beta chain. Its specificity is not known. The data are from a study of cytomegalovirus exposure and HLA in healthy donors. The PCR employed 60 Vbeta primers together with 13 Jbeta primers. How the authors handled the data: Counted up in a later analysis, unique TCR beta chains came to 60 million to 95 million, with some 9.9 million shared. Libraries were prepared by immunoSEQ multiplex PCR; TCRdb keeps only in-frame clonotypes and omits some of them. For V, J and clone size, that table is used; D and trimming come from the DNA. The repertoire holds hundreds of thousands of clones, with around 83% as singletons. Notes on the study in general: Accurate prediction of HLA-A and HLA-B alleles (for most subjects) was reportedly achieved from TCR beta sequences. The authors judged a highly shared variant cluster likely a sequencing artifact.

Sampled while nominally healthy, donors likely had unrecorded immune exposures. The CDR3 is 13 amino acids. CDR1 is MNHEY, CDR2 SVGAGI, per germline. Trimming stripped 5 bases from V and 4 bases from J, with 11 bases between. The sample consisted of PBMCs. The chain joins TRBV6-5 to TRBJ1-2; D gene ambiguous. The sequence was collected from a girl aged 10 to 17 in good health and CMV-seronegative. The CDR3 sequence is CASSEHRFYGYTF. In DNA, the CDR3 is TGTGCCAGCAGTGAGCACCGATTCTATGGCTACACCTTC.